A single sample is the source of the 14 T cell receptor beta chains below, sequenced in a study of control samples from healthy donors and cancer patients. Measured with immunoSEQ multiplex PCR; TCRdb has only the in-frame clones, and not every one. The repertoire holds roughly 100,000 clones, with just over 90% as singletons. What was sequenced was blood. These TCRs come from a woman between 18 and 30 years old in good health.

The chain combines TRBV4-1 with TRBJ1-1; possible D gene TRBD1, 6 bases. The CDR3 length is 15 residues. Germline CDR1 reads MGHRA; CDR2 reads YSYEKL. The V end lost 0 bases, the J end lost 0 bases, and 8 bases lay between the germline ends. The CDR3, as DNA: TGCGCCAGCAGCCAAGAAGGGGACATGAACACTGAAGCTTTCTTT. Translation: CASSQEGDMNTEAFF.

The gene calls are TRBV5-5 and TRBJ1-2; D not certain. V lost 9 bases and J lost 2, with 17 bases in between. The CDR3 sequence is 14 residues long. CDR1 SGHKS and CDR2 YYEKEE come from the germline V gene (reference sequence). Written as DNA, the CDR3 is TGTGCCACCCAACTTTTGATGGGGAACTATGGCTACACCTTC. This translates into CATQLLMGNYGYTF.

This sequence joins TRBV5-4 and TRBJ2-7, with D tentatively TRBD2 (5 bases). The CDR3 has 12 residues. V dropped 4 bases and J dropped 7 bases, with 12 bases sitting between them. Germline lookup yields CDR1 SGHNT and CDR2 YYREEE (reference sequence). The CDR3 loop reads CASSVTKREQYF. The CDR3, as DNA: TGTGCCAGCAGCGTGACTAAGCGTGAGCAGTACTTC.

Comments on this clone: A read error may account for a junction end that differs from germline. This chain connects TRBV4-1 to TRBJ1-1; D perhaps matches TRBD1 (6 bases). Germline-derived CDR1 and CDR2 are MGHRA and YSYEKL. The length of the CDR3 is 14 residues. The CDR3 bases are TGCGCCAGCAGCCCCCAGGGGTTCCGCGCTGAGGCTTTCTTT. Residues: CASSPQGFRAEAFF.

The V call is TRBV18, the J call TRBJ1-1, with D unresolved. Trimming shortened V by 6 bases and J by 0 bases, and 8 bases separated the two germline ends. The CDR3 loop spans 13 amino acids. The germline V gene encodes CDR1 KGHSH and CDR2 LQKENI. For the CDR3, the DNA is TGTGCCAGCTCCGATTCCCTGAACACTGAAGCTTTCTTT. Translating gives CASSDSLNTEAFF.

The chain joins TRBV5-1 to TRBJ1-3, with D uncertain. CDR1 SGHRS and CDR2 YFSETQ come from the germline V gene. The CDR3 has 12 residues. V dropped 4 bases and J dropped 4 bases, with 6 bases sitting between them. This CDR3 is CASSPTGNTIYF. The CDR3 bases are TGCGCCAGCAGCCCTACCGGAAACACCATATATTTT.

J is TRBJ1-2 and V is TRBV7-8; D perhaps matches TRBD1 (6 bases). The CDR3 consists of 13 residues. The V and J ends lost 7 bases and 5 bases respectively, with 14 bases between them. From germline, CDR1 is SGHVS and CDR2 FQNEAQ. CDR3 bases: TGTGCCAGCACCGAGGGGGGGGATTATGGCTACACCTTC. Translated: CASTEGGDYGYTF.

The chain has TRBV7-9 and TRBJ2-1, with TRBD2 matching 12 bases. V shed 5 bases and J 4 bases; nucleotides not matched to a gene: 9. CDR1 is SEHNR, CDR2 FQNEAQ, per germline (reference sequence). The CDR3 runs to 17 residues. The CDR3 bases are TGTGCCAGCAGCCCCACTAGCGGGAGGTTTGAGTACAATGAGCAGTTCTTC. This encodes CASSPTSGRFEYNEQFF.

The chain couples TRBV18 to TRBJ1-5; 10 bases align to TRBD1. The CDR3 consists of 15 residues. Germline CDR1 is KGHSH and CDR2 is LQKENI. The junction had 6 bases not matched to a gene; V was cut back by 3 bases and J by 7 bases. CDR3 bases: TGTGCCAGCTCACCGGGACAGGGGTTATACCAGCCCCAGCATTTT. It translates to CASSPGQGLYQPQHF.

The chain is built from TRBV10-2 and TRBJ2-7; perhaps TRBD1 as D (6 bases). The germline CDR1 and CDR2 sequences are WSHSY and SAAADI. The CDR3 has 13 residues. The V and J ends lost 6 bases and 2 bases respectively, with 11 bases between them. CDR3 coding DNA: TGCGCCAGCAGAACCTCAGGGGCCTACGAGCAGTACTTC. Translated, it gives CASRTSGAYEQYF.

This clone was counted only a few times. V and J are TRBV7-2 and TRBJ1-2, with D unclear. Trimming left V 1 base short and J 6 bases short, with 12 bases between. Germline V lookup: CDR1 SGHTA, CDR2 FQGNSA. The CDR3 runs to 14 residues. CDR3 region: CASSLVLGLDGYTF. The CDR3 coding sequence is TGTGCCAGCAGCTTAGTTCTGGGCCTTGATGGCTACACCTTC.

The chain combines TRBV5-6 with TRBJ2-3; TRBD2 is a possible D gene (5 bases). The V and J ends lost 0 bases and 1 base respectively, with 12 bases between them. CDR1 and CDR2 (germline): SGHDT, YYEEEE. CDR3 size: 16 residues. The CDR3 loop is CASSLGIRGGTDTQYF. DNA for the CDR3: TGTGCCAGCAGCTTGGGGATACGGGGAGGCACAGATACGCAGTATTTT.

The chain is built from TRBV7-9 and TRBJ1-3; the match to TRBD1 covers 7 bases. Germline V lookup: CDR1 SEHNR, CDR2 FQNEAQ (reference sequence). V lost 5 bases and J lost 0; bases outside the gene matches: 10. The CDR3 covers 17 residues. The CDR3 sequence: CASSRMGQRFSGNTIYF. The CDR3 DNA is TGTGCCAGCAGCCGAATGGGACAGAGGTTCTCTGGAAACACCATATATTTT.

CDR3 sequence: CASSRHIDPYEQYF. In DNA, the CDR3 is TGTGCCAGCAGCCGCCACATTGACCCCTACGAGCAGTACTTC. The chain uses TRBV5-5 and TRBJ2-7; D is ambiguous. CDR1 is SGHKS and CDR2 is YYEKEE in the germline V gene (reference sequence). The CDR3 runs to 14 residues. The V end lost 4 bases, the J end lost 2 bases, and 13 bases lay between the germline ends.